This T cell receptor beta chain was recorded in a study of blood T cell repertoires in COVID-19. Overall study: Samples taken during acute and convalescent COVID-19 were collected in the United States, Italy and Spain. T cells, B-cell-depleted T cells, or PBMCs provided the cDNA or gDNA that served as material.

Authors' methods: Estimation of nucleated cell counts was performed using reference gene primer amplification. Some clones are missing from TCRdb's copy, which holds only in-frame ones; the method was immunoSEQ multiplex PCR. V and J calls plus clone size are reproduced from that table; the DNA served to infer D and trimming. The sample comprises 250,000 to 300,000 clones, about nine tenths of which are singletons, and 2% to 2.5% rests with the top ten. V lost 2 bases and J lost 7; bases outside the gene matches: 9. CDR3 length: 14 amino acids. The germline V gene has CDR1 SGHRS and CDR2 YFSETQ. This TCR derives from a man aged 45-65 years with acute or convalescent COVID-19. Specimen: peripheral blood. The V and J genes are TRBV5-1 and TRBJ2-7; the match to TRBD2 covers 7 bases. CDR3 sequence (DNA): TGCGCCAGCAGCTTAGGGACTACAAAAGTGGAGCAGTACTTC. Its translation is CASSLGTTKVEQYF.